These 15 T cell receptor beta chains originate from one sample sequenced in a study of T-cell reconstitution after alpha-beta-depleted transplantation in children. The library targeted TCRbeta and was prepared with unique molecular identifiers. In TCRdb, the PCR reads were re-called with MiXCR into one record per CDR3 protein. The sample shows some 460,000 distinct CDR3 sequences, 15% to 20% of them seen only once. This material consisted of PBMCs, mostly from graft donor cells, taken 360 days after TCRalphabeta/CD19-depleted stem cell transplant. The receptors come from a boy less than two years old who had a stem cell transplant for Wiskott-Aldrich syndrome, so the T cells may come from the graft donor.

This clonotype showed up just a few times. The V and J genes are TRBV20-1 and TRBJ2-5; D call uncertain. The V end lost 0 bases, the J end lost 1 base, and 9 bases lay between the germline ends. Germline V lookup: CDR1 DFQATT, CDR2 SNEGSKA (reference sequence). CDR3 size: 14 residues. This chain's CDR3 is CSARDLDTQETQYF. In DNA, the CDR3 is TGCAGTGCTAGAGATCTAGACACCCAAGAGACCCAGTACTTC.

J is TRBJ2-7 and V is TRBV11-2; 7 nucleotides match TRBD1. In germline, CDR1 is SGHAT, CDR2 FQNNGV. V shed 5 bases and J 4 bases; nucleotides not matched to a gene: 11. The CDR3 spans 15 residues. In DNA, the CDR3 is TGTGCCAGCAGCCCTTTGACAGGGCGGAGATACGAGCAGTACTTC. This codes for CASSPLTGRRYEQYF.

CDR3 residues: CASSPLAGGPLPGDTQYF. Written as DNA, the CDR3 is TGTGCCAGCAGCCCCCTAGCGGGAGGTCCCTTGCCCGGGGATACGCAGTATTTT. The chain has TRBV11-1 and TRBJ2-3; the match to TRBD2 covers 11 bases. CDR1 is SGHAT, CDR2 FQDESV, per germline (reference sequence). This CDR3 spans 18 amino acids. V was pared by 5 bases and J by 6 bases, with 16 bases of the junction left unmatched.

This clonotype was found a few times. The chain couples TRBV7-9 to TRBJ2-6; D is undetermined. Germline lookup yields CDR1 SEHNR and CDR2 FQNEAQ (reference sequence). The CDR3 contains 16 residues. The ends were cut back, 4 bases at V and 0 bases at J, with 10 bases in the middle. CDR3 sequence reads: CASSYALSSGANVLTF. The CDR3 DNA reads TGTGCCAGCAGCTACGCTCTTAGCTCTGGGGCCAACGTCCTGACTTTC.

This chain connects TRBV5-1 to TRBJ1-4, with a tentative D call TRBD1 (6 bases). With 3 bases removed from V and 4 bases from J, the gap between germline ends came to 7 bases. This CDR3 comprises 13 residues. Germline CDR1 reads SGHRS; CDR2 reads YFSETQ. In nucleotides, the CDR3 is TGCGCCAGCAGCTGGACAGATAATGAAAAACTGTTTTTT. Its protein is CASSWTDNEKLFF.

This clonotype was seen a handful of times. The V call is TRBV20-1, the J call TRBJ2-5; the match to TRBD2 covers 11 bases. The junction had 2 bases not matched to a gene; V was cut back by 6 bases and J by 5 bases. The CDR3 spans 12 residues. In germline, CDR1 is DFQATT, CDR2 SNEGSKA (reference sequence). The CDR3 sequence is CSARTSGETQYF. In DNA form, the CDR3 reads TGCAGTGCAAGGACTAGCGGGGAGACCCAGTACTTC.

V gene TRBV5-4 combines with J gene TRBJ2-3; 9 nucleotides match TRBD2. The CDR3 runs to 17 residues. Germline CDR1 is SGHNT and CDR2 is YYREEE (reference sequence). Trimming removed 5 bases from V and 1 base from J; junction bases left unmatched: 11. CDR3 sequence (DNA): TGTGCCAGCAGTCTCGCCGCGACTAGCGGAGGCACAGATACGCAGTATTTT. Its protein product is CASSLAATSGGTDTQYF.

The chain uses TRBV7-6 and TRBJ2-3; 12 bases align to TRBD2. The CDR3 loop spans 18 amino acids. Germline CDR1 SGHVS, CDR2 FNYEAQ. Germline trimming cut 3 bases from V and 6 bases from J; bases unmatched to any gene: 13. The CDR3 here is CASSFPTRLAGVRDTQYF. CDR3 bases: TGTGCCAGCAGCTTCCCGACCAGACTAGCGGGAGTGCGGGATACGCAGTATTTT.

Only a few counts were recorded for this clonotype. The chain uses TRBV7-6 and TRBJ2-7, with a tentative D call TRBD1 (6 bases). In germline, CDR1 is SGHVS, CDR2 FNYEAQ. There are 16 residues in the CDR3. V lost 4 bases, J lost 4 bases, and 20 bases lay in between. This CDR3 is CASSSSKRGKGYEQYF. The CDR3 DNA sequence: TGTGCCAGCAGCTCCTCGAAGAGGGGGAAGGGGTACGAGCAGTACTTC.

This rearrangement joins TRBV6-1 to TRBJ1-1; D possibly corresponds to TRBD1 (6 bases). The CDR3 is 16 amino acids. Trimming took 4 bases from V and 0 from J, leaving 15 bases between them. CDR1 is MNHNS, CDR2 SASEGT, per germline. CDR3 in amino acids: CASSGLGGGMNTEAFF. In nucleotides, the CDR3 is TGTGCCAGCAGTGGGTTAGGGGGGGGTATGAACACTGAAGCTTTCTTT.

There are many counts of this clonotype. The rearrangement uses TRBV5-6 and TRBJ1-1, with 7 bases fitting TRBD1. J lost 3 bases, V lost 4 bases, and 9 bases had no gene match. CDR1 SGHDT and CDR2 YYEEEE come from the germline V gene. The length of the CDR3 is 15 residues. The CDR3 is CASSLTGTVDTEAFF. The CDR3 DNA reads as TGTGCCAGCAGCCTTACAGGGACAGTGGACACTGAAGCTTTCTTT.

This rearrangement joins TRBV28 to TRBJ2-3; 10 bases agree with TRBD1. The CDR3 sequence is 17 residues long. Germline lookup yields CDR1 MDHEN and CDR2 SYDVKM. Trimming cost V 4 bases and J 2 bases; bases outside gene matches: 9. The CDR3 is CASSSPRTGGLTDTQYF. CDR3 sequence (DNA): TGTGCCAGCAGTTCCCCTCGGACAGGGGGGCTCACAGATACGCAGTATTTT.

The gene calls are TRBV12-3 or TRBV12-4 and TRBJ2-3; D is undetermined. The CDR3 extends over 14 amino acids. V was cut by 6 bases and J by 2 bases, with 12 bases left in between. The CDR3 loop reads CASRHRLHTDTQYF. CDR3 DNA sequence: TGTGCCAGCAGGCATCGACTCCACACAGATACGCAGTATTTT.

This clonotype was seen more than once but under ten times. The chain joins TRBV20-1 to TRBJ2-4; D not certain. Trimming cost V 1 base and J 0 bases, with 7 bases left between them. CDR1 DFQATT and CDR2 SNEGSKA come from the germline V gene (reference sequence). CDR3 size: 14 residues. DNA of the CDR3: TGCAGTGCTAGAGTGAGTCTAGCCAAAAACATTCAGTACTTC. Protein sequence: CSARVSLAKNIQYF.

CDR3 nucleotides: TGTGCCAGCAGCTCCGGGGAATCCGGGGAGCTGTTTTTT. Its translation: CASSSGESGELFF. The genes are TRBV7-9 and TRBJ2-2; D is perhaps TRBD2 (5 bases). V lost 4 bases and J 6 bases, leaving 9 bases between the germline ends. CDR3 length: 13 residues. Germline CDR1 reads SEHNR; CDR2 reads FQNEAQ (reference sequence). The full variable domain, completed using reference TRBV7-9 and TRBJ2-2, is DTGVSQNPRHKITKRGQNVTFRCDPISEHNRLYWYRQTLGQGPEFLTYFQNEAQLEKSRLLSDRFSAERPKGSFSTLEIQRTEQGDSAMYLCASSSGESGELFFGEGSRLTVL.